These 25 T cell receptor beta chains share one sample of origin, sequenced in a study of blood T cell repertoires in COVID-19. Measured with immunoSEQ multiplex PCR; TCRdb has only the in-frame clones, and not every one. The sample comprises about 320,000 clones, around 86% of which are singletons, and about 10% rests with the top ten. The sample taken for sequencing was PBMCs or T cells enriched from blood (not recorded which). Every receptor here comes from a woman younger than 30 who had recovered from COVID-19.

V and J are TRBV6-5 and TRBJ2-2; TRBD2 is a possible D gene (6 bases). The V gene's germline CDR1 is MNHEY and CDR2 SVGAGI. The CDR3 runs 14 residues. The V end lost 10 bases, the J end lost 0 bases, and 12 bases lay between the germline ends. This CDR3 reads CATSGLANTGELFF. As DNA, the CDR3 is TGTGCCACCTCGGGACTCGCGAACACCGGGGAGCTGTTTTTT.

The chain links TRBV7-9 to TRBJ2-7; no firm D call. The germline V and J ends were trimmed by 5 bases and 0 bases, with 8 bases remaining between them. The CDR3 contains 13 residues. Germline CDR1 is SEHNR and CDR2 is FQNEAQ (reference sequence). DNA for the CDR3: TGTGCCAGCAGCCTAAGTCCCTCCTACGAGCAGTACTTC. Translated: CASSLSPSYEQYF.

The chain employs TRBV2 and TRBJ1-5; no definite D call. CDR3 length equals 15 residues. Germline loops: CDR1 SNHLY, CDR2 FYNNEI. Trimming shortened V by 4 bases and J by 7 bases, and 17 bases separated the two germline ends. DNA for the CDR3: TGTGCCAGCAGTGGGGGTCCCGGAGGAGGGCAGCCCCAGCATTTT. This encodes CASSGGPGGGQPQHF.

J is TRBJ2-2 and V is TRBV21-1; the table gives TRBD1 as D, unverified against the DNA. TRBV21-1 is a pseudogene segment. The CDR3 extends over 16 amino acids. CDR3 DNA sequence: TGTGCCAGCAGCACCCCGAGAAGGGGGAACACCGGGGAGCTGTTTTTT. Amino acids: CASSTPRRGNTGELFF.

The rearrangement links TRBV18 to TRBJ1-4, with a weak D call TRBD1 (6 bases). The CDR3 runs 13 residues. The V end was cut by 4 bases, the J end by 4 bases, with 7 bases between. Germline lookup yields CDR1 KGHSH and CDR2 LQKENI. The CDR3 sequence: CASSLQGNEKLFF. The CDR3 DNA reads TGTGCCAGCTCACTACAGGGTAATGAAAAACTGTTTTTT.

DNA for the CDR3: TGTGCCAGCAGCCCCGGGAGGAGTACAATCCCAGGGGTCTTACATACGGGAGAGACCCAGTACTTC. Translated: CASSPGRSTIPGVLHTGETQYF. The V and J genes are TRBV6-2 or TRBV6-3 and TRBJ2-5, with D possibly TRBD2 on 7 matching bases. The CDR3 length is 22 residues. The germline gives CDR1 MNHEY, CDR2 SVGEGT. Trimming shortened V by 6 bases and J by 4 bases, and 39 bases separated the two germline ends.

V and J are TRBV18 and TRBJ2-1, with 11 bases matching TRBD2. The germline CDR1 and CDR2 sequences are KGHSH and LQKENI. The CDR3 consists of 21 residues. V lost 2 bases to trimming and J lost 5 bases; unmatched junction nucleotides: 20. The CDR3 region has the DNA TGTGCCAGCTCACCAACACTAGCGGGGGCCAGTTGGGGTAGGGAAGACAATGAGCAGTTCTTC. Its translation is CASSPTLAGASWGREDNEQFF.

This clone appeared a few times. The same CDR3 can be traced to other DNA sequences in this sample. V gene TRBV18 combines with J gene TRBJ1-1; 10 nucleotides agree with TRBD1. CDR1 is KGHSH, CDR2 LQKENI, per germline. V was clipped by 1 base and J by 1 base; unmatched bases: 0. This CDR3 contains 15 residues. The CDR3 loop reads CASSPRTGGNTEAFF. CDR3 sequence (DNA): TGTGCCAGCTCACCACGGACAGGGGGGAACACTGAAGCTTTCTTT.

The V call is TRBV28, the J call TRBJ1-1, with 9 bases aligning to TRBD1. This CDR3 is 13 amino acids long. Looked up from germline, CDR1 is MDHEN and CDR2 is SYDVKM. V lost 4 bases and J lost 3; bases outside the gene matches: 0. In DNA, the CDR3 is TGTGCCAGCAGTTGGACAGGGGACACTGAAGCTTTCTTT. This sequence encodes CASSWTGDTEAFF. Drawing the rest from reference TRBV28 and TRBJ1-1, the complete variable domain is DVKVTQSSRYLVKRTGEKVFLECVQDMDHENMFWYRQDPGLGLRLIYFSYDVKMKEKGDIPEGYSVSREKKERFSLILESASTNQTSMYLCASSWTGDTEAFFGQGTRLTVV.

The chain is built from TRBV10-3 and TRBJ1-2; D is perhaps TRBD1 (6 bases). CDR1 ENHRY and CDR2 SYGVKD come from the germline V gene. The CDR3 totals 14 residues. The V gene lost 8 bases and the J gene lost 6 bases, with 19 bases spanning the gap. CDR3 protein: CAISDRQDLNGYTF. The CDR3 region has the DNA TGTGCCATCTCCGACCGACAGGATCTGAATGGCTACACCTTC.

In its sample, this clone was seen once. The CDR3 loop reads CASSLAGGNIQYF. CDR3 sequence (DNA): TGTGCCAGCAGCTTGGCGGGGGGAAACATTCAGTACTTC. The chain joins TRBV7-8 to TRBJ2-4; 8 bases agree with TRBD2. Trimming cost V 3 bases and J 6 bases; bases outside gene matches: 1. The CDR3 consists of 13 residues. Germline CDR1 SGHVS, CDR2 FQNEAQ.

The table lists this clone with a count of one. Other DNA sequences within the sample encode an identical CDR3. This chain joins TRBV11-2 and TRBJ2-5, with a possible D match to TRBD2 (6 bases). Germline CDR1 and CDR2: SGHAT and FQNNGV. Trimming took off 3 bases at V and 5 bases at J, with 10 bases between the two ends. The CDR3 runs to 13 residues. CDR3 nucleotide sequence: TGTGCCAGCAGCTTCTGGGGGGAGGAGACCCAGTACTTC. The encoded protein is CASSFWGEETQYF.

The DNA for the CDR3 is TGTGCCAGCAGTTTATCCCAGTATGGCTACACCTTC. As protein: CASSLSQYGYTF. The rearrangement joins TRBV28 to TRBJ1-2; D gene ambiguous. The CDR3 runs 12 residues. CDR1 and CDR2 from the germline V gene are MDHEN and SYDVKM. V was shortened by 1 base and J by 5 bases, with 5 bases between the two germline ends.

Regarding this clone: One junction end disagrees with the germline gene, perhaps due to a read error. This sequence joins TRBV24-1 and TRBJ1-6; D call uncertain. CDR1 is KGHDR, CDR2 SFDVKD, per germline. This CDR3 spans 14 amino acids. The CDR3 here is CATDRPGYISPLHF. The CDR3 bases are TGTGCCACTGATCGGCCGGGTTATATTTCACCCCTCCACTTT.

V gene TRBV15 combines with J gene TRBJ2-7, with 12 bases identical to TRBD2. V lost 4 bases, J lost 3 bases, and 4 bases stayed unmatched. The CDR3 is 15 amino acids. CDR1 and CDR2 (germline): LNHNV, YYDKDF (reference sequence). The CDR3 bases are TGTGCCACCAGCACTAGGACTAGCGGGGTCTACGAGCAGTACTTC. Translating it yields CATSTRTSGVYEQYF.

The chain employs TRBV4-1 and TRBJ1-1, with 7 bases identical to TRBD1. The germline V gene encodes CDR1 MGHRA and CDR2 YSYEKL. V lost 4 bases and J lost 3; bases outside the gene matches: 8. The CDR3 has 15 amino acids. CDR3 protein: CASSLGQPADTEAFF. The CDR3 bases are TGCGCCAGCAGCCTGGGACAGCCTGCGGACACTGAAGCTTTCTTT.

In this sample, this clone turned up many times. V and J are TRBV28 and TRBJ1-2; 7 nucleotides agree with TRBD1. Germline V gives CDR1 MDHEN, CDR2 SYDVKM. The CDR3 is made up of 15 amino acids. V lost 4 bases and J lost 4; bases outside the gene matches: 9. CDR3 sequence (DNA): TGTGCCAGCAGTTCCTTGACAGGGAACTTCTATGGCTACACCTTC. Translation gives CASSSLTGNFYGYTF.

In its sample, this clone was seen once. The chain joins TRBV19 to TRBJ1-4; D is perhaps TRBD1 (5 bases). CDR1 and CDR2 from the germline V gene are LNHDA and SQIVND (reference sequence). V shed 5 bases and J shed 5 bases, with 12 bases lying between them. This CDR3 is 14 amino acids long. Written as DNA, the CDR3 is TGTGCCAGTAGTTTACGACAGCTAAATGAAAAACTGTTTTTT. Translating gives CASSLRQLNEKLFF.

The genes are TRBV30 and TRBJ2-7, with a weak D call TRBD1 (5 bases). Trimming removed 6 bases at V and 1 base at J, with 16 bases between. The CDR3 spans 14 residues. Germline CDR1 is GTSNPN and CDR2 is SVGIG (reference sequence). CDR3 coding DNA: TGTGCCTGCGGCCGTGGCGACAGATCCTACGAGCAGTACTTC. Translation gives CACGRGDRSYEQYF.

V is TRBV20-1 and J is TRBJ2-1; 8 nucleotides line up with TRBD1. The CDR3 is 16 residues long. From germline, CDR1 is DFQATT and CDR2 SNEGSKA (reference sequence). J lost 4 bases, V lost 3 bases, and 11 bases had no gene match. The CDR3 region has the DNA TGCAGTGCTAGTAAATCAGGGACAGGAGGGTACAATGAGCAGTTCTTC. This gives the protein CSASKSGTGGYNEQFF.

This clone was picked up a small number of times. This chain links TRBV12-3 or TRBV12-4 with TRBJ1-1; D is unresolved. The CDR3 has 13 amino acids. Between the trimmed V and J ends, which lost 5 bases and 10 bases, there was a span of 17 bases. The CDR3 here is CASSTIPPSGAFF. CDR3 nucleotides: TGTGCCAGCAGTACCATCCCCCCTAGCGGAGCTTTCTTT.

The chain links TRBV18 to TRBJ1-5; TRBD1 might be the D (5 bases). This CDR3 region has 13 residues. The V end was cut by 0 bases, the J end by 6 bases, with 6 bases between. Germline V gene sequence: CDR1 KGHSH, CDR2 LQKENI. CDR3 DNA sequence: TGTGCCAGCTCACCACCGGGGGGTCAGCCCCAGCATTTT. As protein: CASSPPGGQPQHF.

This clone appeared once. The V and J genes are TRBV5-8 and TRBJ2-7, with 8 bases that match TRBD1. The CDR3 extends over 16 amino acids. V lost 2 bases, J lost 3 bases, and 10 bases stayed unmatched. The germline CDR1 and CDR2 sequences are SGHTS and YDEGEE. As DNA, the CDR3 is TGTGCCAGCAGCTTCATTCCGGGACAGGTTGTCTACGAGCAGTACTTC. Encoded protein: CASSFIPGQVVYEQYF.

This rearrangement joins TRBV2 to TRBJ1-2; TRBD1 agrees at 8 bases. This CDR3 is built from 15 residues. Germline CDR1 SNHLY, CDR2 FYNNEI. V gave up 7 bases and J gave up 3 bases; unmatched junction bases: 10. The CDR3 spells CASIPSTGDYYGYTF. The CDR3 DNA follows: TGTGCCAGCATTCCTTCGACAGGGGATTACTATGGCTACACCTTC.

The V call is TRBV5-1, the J call TRBJ2-3; 12 bases fit TRBD1. The CDR3 has 16 amino acids. Germline V lookup: CDR1 SGHRS, CDR2 YFSETQ. J gave up 1 base and V 4 bases, and 4 bases lay outside the gene matches. This CDR3 reads CASSAGQGAGTDTQYF. The CDR3 DNA follows: TGCGCCAGCAGCGCGGGACAGGGGGCCGGCACAGATACGCAGTATTTT. The variable domain in full, completed from reference TRBV5-1 and TRBJ2-3, reads KAGVTQTPRYLIKTRGQQVTLSCSPISGHRSVSWYQQTPGQGLQFLFEYFSETQRNKGNFPGRFSGRQFSNSRSEMNVSTLELGDSALYLCASSAGQGAGTDTQYFGPGTRLTVL.